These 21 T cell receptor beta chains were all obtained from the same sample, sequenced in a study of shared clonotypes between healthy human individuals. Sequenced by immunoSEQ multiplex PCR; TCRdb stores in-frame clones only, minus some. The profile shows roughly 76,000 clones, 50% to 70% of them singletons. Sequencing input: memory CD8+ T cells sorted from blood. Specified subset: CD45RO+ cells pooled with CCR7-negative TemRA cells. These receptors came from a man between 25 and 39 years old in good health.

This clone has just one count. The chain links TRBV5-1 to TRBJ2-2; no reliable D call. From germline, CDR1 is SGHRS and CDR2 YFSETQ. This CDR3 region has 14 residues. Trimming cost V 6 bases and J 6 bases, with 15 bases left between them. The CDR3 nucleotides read TGCGCCAGCACCTTCTGGGGTTGGGCCGGGGAGCTGTTTTTT. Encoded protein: CASTFWGWAGELFF.

This chain's CDR3 is CASSYLGLVSSEQYF. CDR3 nucleotides: TGTGCCAGCAGTTATTTAGGGTTGGTGTCAAGCGAGCAGTACTTC. The genes are TRBV6-9 and TRBJ2-7; the D is unclear. Per germline, CDR1 MNHGY and CDR2 SVAAGI. V was pared by 1 base and J by 6 bases, with 16 bases between. The CDR3 is 15 amino acids.

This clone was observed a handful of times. CDR3 DNA sequence: TGTGCCAGCAGCTTACCACAGGGGGCGCGTGAAAAACTGTTTTTT. Protein: CASSLPQGAREKLFF. The chain couples TRBV7-9 to TRBJ1-4; TRBD1 aligns across 9 bases. Trimming at V came to 2 bases and at J to 7 bases, leaving 5 bases not matched to a gene. Germline assignment: CDR1 SEHNR and CDR2 FQNEAQ (reference sequence). The CDR3 extends over 15 amino acids.

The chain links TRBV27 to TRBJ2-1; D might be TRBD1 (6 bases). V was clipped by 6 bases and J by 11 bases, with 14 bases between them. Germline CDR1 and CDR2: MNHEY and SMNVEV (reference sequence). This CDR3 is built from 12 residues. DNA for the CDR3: TGTGCCAGCAGCCTGTTGGGGGACAAGCAGTTCTTC. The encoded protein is CASSLLGDKQFF.

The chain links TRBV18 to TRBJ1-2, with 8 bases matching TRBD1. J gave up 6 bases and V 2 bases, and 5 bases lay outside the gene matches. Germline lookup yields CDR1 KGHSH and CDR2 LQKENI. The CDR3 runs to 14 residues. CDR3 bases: TGTGCCAGCTCACCATTGACAGGGGTTAATGGCTACACCTTC. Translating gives CASSPLTGVNGYTF.

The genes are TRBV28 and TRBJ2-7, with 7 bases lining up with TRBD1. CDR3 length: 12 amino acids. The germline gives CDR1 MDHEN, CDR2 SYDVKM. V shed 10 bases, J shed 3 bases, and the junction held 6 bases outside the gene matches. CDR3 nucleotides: TGTGCCACTACGGGACAGAACTACGAGCAGTACTTC. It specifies CATTGQNYEQYF.

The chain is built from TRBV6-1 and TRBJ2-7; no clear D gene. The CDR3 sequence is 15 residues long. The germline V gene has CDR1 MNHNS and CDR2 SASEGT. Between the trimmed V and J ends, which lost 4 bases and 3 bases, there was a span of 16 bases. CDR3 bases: TGTGCCAGCAGTGTCCCCACAGTCGTAGGCTACGAGCAGTACTTC. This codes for CASSVPTVVGYEQYF.

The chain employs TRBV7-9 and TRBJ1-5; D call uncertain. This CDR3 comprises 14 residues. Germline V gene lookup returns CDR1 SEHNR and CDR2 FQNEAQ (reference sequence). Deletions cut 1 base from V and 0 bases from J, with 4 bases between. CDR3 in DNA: TGTGCCAGCAGCTTAGGAAATAGCAATCAGCCCCAGCATTTT. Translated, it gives CASSLGNSNQPQHF. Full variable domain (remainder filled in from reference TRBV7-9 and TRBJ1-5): DTGVSQNPRHKITKRGQNVTFRCDPISEHNRLYWYRQTLGQGPEFLTYFQNEAQLEKSRLLSDRFSAERPKGSFSTLEIQRTEQGDSAMYLCASSLGNSNQPQHFGDGTRLSIL.

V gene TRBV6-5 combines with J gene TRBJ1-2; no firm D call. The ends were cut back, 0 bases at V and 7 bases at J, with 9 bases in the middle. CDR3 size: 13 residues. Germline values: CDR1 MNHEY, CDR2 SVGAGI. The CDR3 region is CASSYSGPRGYTF. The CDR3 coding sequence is TGTGCCAGCAGTTACTCGGGTCCGCGTGGCTACACCTTC.

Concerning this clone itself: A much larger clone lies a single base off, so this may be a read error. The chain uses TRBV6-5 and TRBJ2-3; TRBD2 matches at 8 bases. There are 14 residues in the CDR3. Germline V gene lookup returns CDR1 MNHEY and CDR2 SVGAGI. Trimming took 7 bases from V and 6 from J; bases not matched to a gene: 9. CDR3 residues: CASNRLARSDTQYF. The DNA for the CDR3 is TGTGCCAGCAACCGACTAGCGAGATCCGATACGCAGTATTTT.

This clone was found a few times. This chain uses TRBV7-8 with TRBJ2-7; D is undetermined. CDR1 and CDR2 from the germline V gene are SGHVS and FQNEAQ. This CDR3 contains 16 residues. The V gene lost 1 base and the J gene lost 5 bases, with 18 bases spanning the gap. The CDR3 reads CASSLDTGTALDEQYF. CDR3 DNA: TGTGCCAGCAGCTTAGATACCGGAACAGCGCTTGACGAGCAGTACTTC. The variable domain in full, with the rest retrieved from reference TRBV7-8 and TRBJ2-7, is GAGVSQSPRYKVAKRGQDVALRCDPISGHVSLFWYQQALGQGPEFLTYFQNEAQLDKSGLPSDRFFAERPEGSVSTLKIQRTQQEDSAVYLCASSLDTGTALDEQYFGPGTRLTVT.

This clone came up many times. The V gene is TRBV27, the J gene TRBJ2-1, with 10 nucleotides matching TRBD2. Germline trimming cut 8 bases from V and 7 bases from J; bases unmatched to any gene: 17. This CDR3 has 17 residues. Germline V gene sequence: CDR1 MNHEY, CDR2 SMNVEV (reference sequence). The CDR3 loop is CASLYPPTSGTLNEQFF. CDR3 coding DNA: TGTGCCAGCCTTTACCCGCCCACTAGCGGGACGTTAAATGAGCAGTTCTTC.

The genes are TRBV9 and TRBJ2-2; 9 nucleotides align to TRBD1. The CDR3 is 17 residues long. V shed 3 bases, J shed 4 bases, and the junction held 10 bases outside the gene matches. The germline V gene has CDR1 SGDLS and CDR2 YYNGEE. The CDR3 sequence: CASSAPHGTGLTGELFF. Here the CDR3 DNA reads TGTGCCAGCAGCGCTCCCCATGGGACAGGGCTCACCGGGGAGCTGTTTTTT.

Written as DNA, the CDR3 is TGTGCCGTGGGGACGGACAACTACGAGCAGTACTTC. Its translation: CAVGTDNYEQYF. The V and J genes are TRBV10-3 and TRBJ2-7; the D call may be TRBD1 or TRBD2 (5 bases each). The V gene's germline CDR1 is ENHRY and CDR2 SYGVKD. The CDR3 sequence is 12 residues long. V was shortened by 11 bases and J by 3 bases, with 14 bases between the two germline ends.

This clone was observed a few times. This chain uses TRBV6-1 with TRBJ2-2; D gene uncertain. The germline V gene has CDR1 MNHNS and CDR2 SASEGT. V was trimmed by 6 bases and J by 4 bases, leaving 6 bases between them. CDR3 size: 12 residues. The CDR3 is CASSRSTGELFF. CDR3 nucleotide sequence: TGTGCCAGCAGCAGGTCCACCGGGGAGCTGTTTTTT.

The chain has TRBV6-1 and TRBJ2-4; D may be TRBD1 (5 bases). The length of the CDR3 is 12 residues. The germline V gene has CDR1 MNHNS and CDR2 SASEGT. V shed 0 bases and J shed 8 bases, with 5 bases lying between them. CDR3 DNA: TGTGCCAGCAGTGAAGCGGGGCACATTCAGTACTTC. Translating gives CASSEAGHIQYF.

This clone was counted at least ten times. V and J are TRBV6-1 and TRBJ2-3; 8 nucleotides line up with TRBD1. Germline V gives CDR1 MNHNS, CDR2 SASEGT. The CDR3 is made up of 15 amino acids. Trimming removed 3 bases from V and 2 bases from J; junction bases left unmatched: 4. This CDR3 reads CASSDGQGDTDTQYF. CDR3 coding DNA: TGTGCCAGCAGTGACGGACAGGGCGACACAGATACGCAGTATTTT.

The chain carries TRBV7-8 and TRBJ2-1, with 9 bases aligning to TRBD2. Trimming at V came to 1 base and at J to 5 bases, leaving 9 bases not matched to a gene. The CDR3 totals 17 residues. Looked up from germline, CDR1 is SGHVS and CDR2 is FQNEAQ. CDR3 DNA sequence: TGTGCCAGCAGCTTAGACCCTGGGACTAGCTATAACAATGAGCAGTTCTTC. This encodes CASSLDPGTSYNNEQFF.

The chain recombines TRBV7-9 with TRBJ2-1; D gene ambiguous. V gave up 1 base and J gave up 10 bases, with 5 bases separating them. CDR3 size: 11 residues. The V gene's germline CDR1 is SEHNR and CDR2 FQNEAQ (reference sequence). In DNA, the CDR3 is TGTGCCAGCAGCTTAGGACCAGAGCAGTTCTTC. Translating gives CASSLGPEQFF.

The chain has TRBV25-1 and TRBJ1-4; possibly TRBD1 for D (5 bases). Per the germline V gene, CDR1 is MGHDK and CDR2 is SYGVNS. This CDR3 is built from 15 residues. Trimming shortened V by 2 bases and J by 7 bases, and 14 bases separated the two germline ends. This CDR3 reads CASSERTSRVEKLFF. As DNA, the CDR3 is TGTGCCAGCAGTGAAAGGACATCACGCGTTGAAAAACTGTTTTTT.

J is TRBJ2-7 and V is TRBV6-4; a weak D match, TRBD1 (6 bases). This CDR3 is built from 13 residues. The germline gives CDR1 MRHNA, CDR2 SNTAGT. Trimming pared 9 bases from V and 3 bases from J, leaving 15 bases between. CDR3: CARQGIPFYEQYF. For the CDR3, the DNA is TGTGCCAGACAGGGAATCCCTTTCTACGAGCAGTACTTC.